Each of the 8 T cell receptor beta chains below was sequenced from the same sample in a study of CD8+CD57+ T cells in acquired aplastic anemia. It was genomic DNA that served as the template for profiling TCR beta VDJ and CDR3. TCRdb reprocessed the reads via MiXCR and lists one record per CDR3 protein. This sample has over 100,000 distinct CDR3 sequences; 41% occur once, and the top ten carry 8.4%. Sequenced sample: sorted CD4+, CD8+, or CD8+CD57+ T cells (not recorded which) from PBMCs. The receptors originated from a human donor in good health, serving as a control.

The chain is built from TRBV19 and TRBJ1-4; 8 bases agree with TRBD1. Trimming took 7 bases from V and 8 from J; bases not matched to a gene: 6. This CDR3 has 13 residues. Germline V gene sequence: CDR1 LNHDA, CDR2 SQIVND (reference sequence). The CDR3, as DNA: TGTGCCAGTACGGACAGGGTAGGGGAAAAACTGTTTTTT. Protein: CASTDRVGEKLFF.

This clonotype was observed many times. V is TRBV15 and J is TRBJ2-1; 12 positions agree with TRBD2. With V trimmed by 5 bases and J by 4 bases, 3 bases remained unmatched. From germline, CDR1 is LNHNV and CDR2 YYDKDF (reference sequence). The CDR3 is 15 residues long. For the CDR3, the DNA is TGTGCCACCAGCGGTGGACTAGCGGGATACAATGAGCAGTTCTTC. Residues: CATSGGLAGYNEQFF. Complete variable domain (other parts from reference TRBV15 and TRBJ2-1): DAMVIQNPRYQVTQFGKPVTLSCSQTLNHNVMYWYQQKSSQAPKLLFHYYDKDFNNEADTPDNFQSRRPNTSFCFLDIRSPGLGDTAMYLCATSGGLAGYNEQFFGPGTRLTVL.

This clonotype was seen ten or more times. J is TRBJ1-2 and V is TRBV27; no clear D gene. This CDR3 comprises 14 residues. The V end was cut by 3 bases, the J end by 4 bases, with 12 bases between. Germline CDR1 and CDR2: MNHEY and SMNVEV (reference sequence). DNA of the CDR3: TGTGCCAGCAGTTTTAGCAATTCACGCTATGGCTACACCTTC. Translation gives CASSFSNSRYGYTF.

J is TRBJ1-1 and V is TRBV19; D might be TRBD1 (5 bases). The CDR3 runs to 13 residues. Germline assignment: CDR1 LNHDA and CDR2 SQIVND (reference sequence). The V and J ends lost 5 bases and 6 bases respectively, with 13 bases between them. The CDR3 DNA sequence: TGTGCCAGTAGTTCCAGGGTAGCGGCTGAAGCTTTCTTT. This sequence encodes CASSSRVAAEAFF.

The V and J genes are TRBV25-1 and TRBJ2-1; 9 nucleotides match TRBD2. CDR3 length: 13 amino acids. Losses at the gene ends were 6 bases for V and 5 bases for J; bases not matched to a gene: 2. Germline V lookup: CDR1 MGHDK, CDR2 SYGVNS. The CDR3 region is CASRTSGNNEQFF. CDR3 nucleotide sequence: TGTGCCAGCAGGACTAGCGGTAACAATGAGCAGTTCTTC.

This clonotype was seen many times. V and J are TRBV20-1 and TRBJ2-1; D unclear. This CDR3 is 15 amino acids long. In germline, CDR1 is DFQATT, CDR2 SNEGSKA (reference sequence). Trimming shortened V by 0 bases and J by 7 bases, and 16 bases separated the two germline ends. CDR3 in amino acids: CSARDLVTAWNEQFF. The CDR3 nucleotides are TGCAGTGCTAGAGATTTGGTAACAGCGTGGAATGAGCAGTTCTTC.

This clonotype came up many times. V is TRBV6-1 and J is TRBJ1-3, with a possible D match to TRBD1 (5 bases). Trimming pared 5 bases from V and 2 bases from J, leaving 19 bases between. Looked up from germline, CDR1 is MNHNS and CDR2 is SASEGT. CDR3 length: 17 residues. This CDR3 reads CASSTRSQGFAGNTIYF. DNA of the CDR3: TGTGCCAGCAGTACGCGTAGTCAGGGTTTCGCTGGAAACACCATATATTTT.

This clonotype was seen many times. The chain carries TRBV19 and TRBJ1-5; D is undetermined. V was pared by 4 bases and J by 5 bases, with 15 bases between. The CDR3 is 15 amino acids. Germline V gives CDR1 LNHDA, CDR2 SQIVND (reference sequence). The CDR3 loop is CASSTSAAPHQPQHF. CDR3 bases: TGTGCCAGTAGTACATCGGCGGCCCCCCATCAGCCCCAGCATTTT.